The clone carrying this T cell receptor (beta chain) is categorized as medium-sized (0.01 to 0.1%). The data were taken from a study of blood T cell repertoires in COVID-19. Study overall: Sites in the United States, Italy and Spain provided acute and convalescent COVID-19 samples. Nucleic acid was either cDNA or gDNA, and it came from T cells, B-cell-depleted T cells, or PBMCs.

In the study's own analysis: Reference gene primer amplification yielded estimated nucleated cell counts. Measured with immunoSEQ multiplex PCR; TCRdb has only the in-frame clones, and not every one. D and trimming were read from the DNA, whereas the V and J calls and clone size are those reported in that table. This table holds about 140,000 clones, less than 80% found once. V was trimmed by 7 bases and J by 4 bases, leaving 13 bases between them. The CDR3 consists of 14 residues. CDR1 and CDR2 (germline): SNHLY, FYNNEI. This chain links TRBV2 with TRBJ2-2; D might be TRBD2 (5 bases). Sequenced sample: peripheral blood. The TCR was taken from a man aged 60 to 69 with acute or convalescent COVID-19. CDR3 in amino acids: CASKSLASTGELFF. The CDR3 DNA sequence: TGTGCCAGCAAGTCGCTAGCCTCCACCGGGGAGCTGTTTTTT. The full variable domain, with the rest looked up from reference TRBV2 and TRBJ2-2, is EPEVTQTPSHQVTQMGQEVILRCVPISNHLYFYWYRQILGQKVEFLVSFYNNEISEKSEIFDDQFSVERPDGSNFTLKIRSTKLEDSAMYFCASKSLASTGELFFGEGSRLTVL.